A single sample gave rise to the 13 T cell receptor beta chains below, sequenced in a study of CD8+ T cells in alopecia areata. Treatment given: oral pan-JAK inhibitor, 5-10 mg twice daily. cDNA reverse transcribed from extracted RNA served as the sequencing template. Profiled with immunoSEQ multiplex PCR; TCRdb holds only in-frame clones, not every one. The sample shows 150,000 to 250,000 clones, 58% of them seen only once. Material: CD4+ T cells sorted from blood, obtained at week 24, from a patient treated with tofacitinib. The receptors here all came from a human donor with alopecia areata.

V usage is TRBV6-5 and J usage is TRBJ2-5; D uncertain. Germline-derived CDR1 and CDR2 are MNHEY and SVGAGI. Between the trimmed V and J ends, which lost 6 bases and 2 bases, there was a span of 10 bases. The CDR3 totals 13 residues. CDR3 protein: CASSLGDQETQYF. In DNA, the CDR3 is TGTGCCAGCAGCCTTGGGGATCAAGAGACCCAGTACTTC.

The chain employs TRBV9 and TRBJ2-3, with D perhaps matching TRBD2 (5 bases). This CDR3 is 15 amino acids long. V was shortened by 0 bases and J by 3 bases, with 11 bases between the two germline ends. CDR1 SGDLS and CDR2 YYNGEE come from the germline V gene. The CDR3 region is CASSVGPSRTDTQYF. The CDR3, as DNA: TGTGCCAGCAGCGTAGGCCCTAGCAGGACAGATACGCAGTATTTT.

This chain uses TRBV25-1 with TRBJ1-2; no reliable D call. CDR1 is MGHDK, CDR2 SYGVNS, per germline. The CDR3 is made up of 13 amino acids. The V gene lost 4 bases and the J gene lost 4 bases, with 10 bases spanning the gap. The CDR3 reads CASSAENAYGYTF. Here the CDR3 DNA reads TGTGCCAGCAGTGCGGAGAATGCCTATGGCTACACCTTC.

The chain joins TRBV5-1 to TRBJ1-4; unclear D gene. The CDR3 is 14 residues long. From germline, CDR1 is SGHRS and CDR2 YFSETQ. Trimming removed 1 base from V and 3 bases from J, with 7 bases in between. The CDR3 DNA sequence: TGCGCCAGCAGCTTGACAGTTCCTAATGAAAAACTGTTTTTT. Translated: CASSLTVPNEKLFF. Full variable domain (outside the CDR3, taken from reference TRBV5-1 and TRBJ1-4): KAGVTQTPRYLIKTRGQQVTLSCSPISGHRSVSWYQQTPGQGLQFLFEYFSETQRNKGNFPGRFSGRQFSNSRSEMNVSTLELGDSALYLCASSLTVPNEKLFFGSGTQLSVL.

This clone was counted a few times. The chain recombines TRBV29-1 with TRBJ2-5, with no clear D. V gave up 4 bases and J gave up 5 bases, with 11 bases separating them. The CDR3 extends over 12 amino acids. Germline CDR1 and CDR2: SQVTM and ANQGSEA. CDR3 loop: CSVAVSPETQYF. CDR3 coding DNA: TGCAGCGTTGCGGTTAGCCCGGAGACCCAGTACTTC.

This rearrangement joins TRBV27 to TRBJ1-3; D unclear. The CDR3 extends over 17 amino acids. Trimming cost V 6 bases and J 0 bases, with 18 bases left between them. Per the germline V gene, CDR1 is MNHEY and CDR2 is SMNVEV (reference sequence). CDR3 nucleotides: TGTGCCAGCAGCTCAACCGTTCCGGGTCACTCTGGAAACACCATATATTTT. This sequence encodes CASSSTVPGHSGNTIYF.

This clone was seen more than once but under ten times. The gene calls are TRBV6-5 and TRBJ2-1; D is undetermined. The length of the CDR3 is 13 residues. Germline V CDR1 and CDR2: MNHEY, SVGAGI. Trimming shortened V by 4 bases and J by 5 bases, and 9 bases separated the two germline ends. The CDR3, as DNA: TGTGCCAGCAGTTCGGTGAATGACAATGAGCAGTTCTTC. This codes for CASSSVNDNEQFF.

V usage is TRBV27 and J usage is TRBJ2-4; 9 positions match TRBD1. V lost 3 bases and J lost 0; bases outside the gene matches: 9. Per the germline V gene, CDR1 is MNHEY and CDR2 is SMNVEV (reference sequence). CDR3 size: 18 residues. The CDR3 spells CASSFRAGQGLAKNIQYF. DNA for the CDR3: TGTGCCAGCAGTTTCAGGGCCGGACAGGGGCTAGCCAAAAACATTCAGTACTTC.

The chain has TRBV29-1 and TRBJ2-1, with TRBD2 identical over 10 bases. This CDR3 has 15 amino acids. V lost 4 bases and J lost 8; bases outside the gene matches: 11. Germline V lookup: CDR1 SQVTM, CDR2 ANQGSEA. CDR3 nucleotides: TGCAGCGTTGGCTCTAGCGGGAGTTTATTAGATGAGCAGTTCTTC. It codes for CSVGSSGSLLDEQFF.

There are a few counts of this clone. The chain has TRBV30 and TRBJ1-5; 12 positions match TRBD1. CDR3 length: 15 residues. Losses at the gene ends were 1 base for V and 6 bases for J; bases not matched to a gene: 4. CDR1 is GTSNPN, CDR2 SVGIG, per germline (reference sequence). Here the CDR3 reads CAWSAGTGGPQPQHF. As DNA, the CDR3 is TGTGCCTGGAGTGCCGGGACAGGGGGCCCTCAGCCCCAGCATTTT.

This clone has more than one count but fewer than ten. This chain uses TRBV6-6 with TRBJ1-5, with TRBD1 matching over 9 bases. Germline V gives CDR1 MNHNY, CDR2 SVGAGI (reference sequence). The CDR3 consists of 16 residues. With 6 bases clipped from V and 2 bases from J, the junction kept 8 bases outside the gene matches. CDR3 nucleotides: TGTGCCAGCAGGAGGACAGGGGTGGGTGGCAATCAGCCCCAGCATTTT. It translates to CASRRTGVGGNQPQHF.

The chain employs TRBV6-5 and TRBJ2-6; no clear D. Trimming removed 6 bases at V and 2 bases at J, with 5 bases between. CDR1 is MNHEY, CDR2 SVGAGI, per germline. The CDR3 length is 13 residues. The CDR3 is CASRLTGANVLTF. CDR3 bases: TGTGCCAGCAGACTCACTGGGGCCAACGTCCTGACTTTC.

This clone was counted between two and nine times. The V and J genes are TRBV28 and TRBJ1-1; D is perhaps TRBD1 (5 bases). The CDR3 is made up of 11 amino acids. The germline V and J ends were trimmed by 3 bases and 11 bases, with 10 bases remaining between them. The germline gives CDR1 MDHEN, CDR2 SYDVKM. CDR3 residues: CASSFSGYAFF. CDR3 sequence (DNA): TGTGCCAGCAGTTTTTCAGGGTACGCTTTCTTT.